The 14 T cell receptor beta chains given below trace back to one sample, sequenced in a study of PD-1 blockade in classical Hodgkin lymphoma. Each and every patient relapsed after autologous stem cell transplantation, and patients got differing brentuximab vedotin exposure. Generated by immunoSEQ multiplex PCR, the TCRdb table keeps only in-frame clones and is missing some. The sample includes 95,000 to 120,000 clones, 89% seen only once; the top ten take 15% to 20%. Sample: peripheral blood mononuclear cells (PBMCs), taken before the second cycle of nivolumab. All receptors derive from a human donor with classical Hodgkin lymphoma.

The chain carries TRBV5-1 and TRBJ2-3; D possibly uses TRBD1 or TRBD2 (5 bases each). Germline V gene data show CDR1 as SGHRS and CDR2 as YFSETQ. V was trimmed by 5 bases and J by 2 bases, leaving 15 bases between them. This CDR3 comprises 15 residues. CDR3 DNA: TGCGCCAGCAGGTCGGGGCAGCTTCACACAGATACGCAGTATTTT. Translated, it gives CASRSGQLHTDTQYF. The complete variable domain, with remaining parts taken from reference TRBV5-1 and TRBJ2-3, reads KAGVTQTPRYLIKTRGQQVTLSCSPISGHRSVSWYQQTPGQGLQFLFEYFSETQRNKGNFPGRFSGRQFSNSRSEMNVSTLELGDSALYLCASRSGQLHTDTQYFGPGTRLTVL.

This clone was picked up a small number of times. The V gene is TRBV7-9, the J gene TRBJ2-1; 9 bases map to TRBD1. V lost 6 bases to trimming and J lost 10 bases; unmatched junction nucleotides: 4. This CDR3 region has 12 residues. Germline assignment: CDR1 SEHNR and CDR2 FQNEAQ (reference sequence). CDR3 DNA: TGTGCCAGCAGTACAGGGGGCTACGAGCAGTTCTTC. Encoded protein: CASSTGGYEQFF.

CDR3 region: CASSDAGANVLTF. CDR3 DNA sequence: TGCGCCAGCAGTGACGCTGGGGCCAACGTCCTGACTTTC. The rearrangement uses TRBV10-1 and TRBJ2-6; D is unresolved. This CDR3 comprises 13 residues. V lost 3 bases and J lost 2, with 2 bases in between. The germline gives CDR1 WNHNN, CDR2 SYGVQD (reference sequence).

The chain has TRBV29-1 and TRBJ1-2, with a possible D match to TRBD1 (6 bases). V was cut by 6 bases and J by 4 bases, with 12 bases left in between. Per germline, CDR1 SQVTM and CDR2 ANQGSEA. The CDR3 is made up of 12 amino acids. The CDR3 sequence is CSVGQGTYGYTF. DNA for the CDR3: TGCAGCGTGGGCCAGGGGACCTATGGCTACACCTTC.

This clone was detected once. J is TRBJ2-3 and V is TRBV28; D may be TRBD1 (8 bases). Trimming shortened V by 10 bases and J by 5 bases, and 16 bases separated the two germline ends. The CDR3 spans 13 residues. Per germline, CDR1 MDHEN and CDR2 SYDVKM. The CDR3 DNA reads as TGTGCCATTGGACAGGGAGGGAGAGATACGCAGTATTTT. Its protein product is CAIGQGGRDTQYF. Full variable domain (remainder filled in from reference TRBV28 and TRBJ2-3): DVKVTQSSRYLVKRTGEKVFLECVQDMDHENMFWYRQDPGLGLRLIYFSYDVKMKEKGDIPEGYSVSREKKERFSLILESASTNQTSMYLCAIGQGGRDTQYFGPGTRLTVL.

A single count supports this clone. The chain employs TRBV4-2 and TRBJ2-4; no firm D call. CDR1 is LGHNA, CDR2 YNFKEQ, per germline. V lost 3 bases and J lost 0, with 12 bases in between. The CDR3 is 16 residues long. CDR3 coding DNA: TGTGCCAGCAGCCAGCCGCCGCAAGTAGCCAAAAACATTCAGTACTTC. This encodes CASSQPPQVAKNIQYF.

J is TRBJ2-3 and V is TRBV6-1; D gene ambiguous. Trimming shortened V by 6 bases and J by 4 bases, and 11 bases separated the two germline ends. The CDR3 extends over 13 amino acids. Germline CDR1 is MNHNS and CDR2 is SASEGT. CDR3 DNA sequence: TGTGCCAGCAGATCATATGGTGCAGATACGCAGTATTTT. This gives the protein CASRSYGADTQYF.

This chain joins TRBV14 and TRBJ2-7; D call uncertain. Looked up from germline, CDR1 is SGHDN and CDR2 is FVKESK. V was pared by 1 base and J by 0 bases, with 10 bases between. The CDR3 totals 15 residues. CDR3 sequence: CASSQGHPSSYEQYF. The DNA of the CDR3 is TGTGCCAGCAGCCAAGGACATCCGAGCTCCTACGAGCAGTACTTC.

The J gene is TRBJ2-7, the V gene TRBV10-3; tentatively, D is TRBD1 (5 bases). From germline, CDR1 is ENHRY and CDR2 SYGVKD. V shed 6 bases and J shed 3 bases, with 15 bases lying between them. CDR3 length: 14 amino acids. CDR3 sequence reads: CAIRETSQGYEQYF. The DNA for the CDR3 is TGTGCCATCAGAGAAACGTCGCAGGGCTACGAGCAGTACTTC.

This clone was detected a few times. The chain joins TRBV7-9 to TRBJ2-5; TRBD2 matches at 11 bases. V was clipped by 6 bases and J by 5 bases; unmatched bases: 11. The germline gives CDR1 SEHNR, CDR2 FQNEAQ (reference sequence). CDR3 length: 16 amino acids. CDR3 bases: TGTGCCAGCAGACGGGGACTAGCGGCTGCCGGGGAGACCCAGTACTTC. This codes for CASRRGLAAAGETQYF.

The V and J genes are TRBV10-3 and TRBJ2-7; D tentatively reads TRBD1 or TRBD2 (5 bases each). The CDR3 runs to 14 residues. V lost 8 bases and J lost 2, with 16 bases in between. In germline, CDR1 is ENHRY, CDR2 SYGVKD. CDR3 amino acids: CAIADVPGPYEQYF. The CDR3 DNA sequence: TGTGCCATCGCTGATGTGCCGGGACCCTACGAGCAGTACTTC.

This chain links TRBV6-5 with TRBJ1-1; 7 bases match TRBD1. The germline V gene has CDR1 MNHEY and CDR2 SVGAGI. With V trimmed by 3 bases and J by 3 bases, 4 bases remained unmatched. CDR3 size: 14 residues. CDR3 protein: CASSYWQGDTEAFF. The CDR3 DNA sequence: TGTGCCAGCAGTTATTGGCAGGGGGACACTGAAGCTTTCTTT.

V and J are TRBV5-4 and TRBJ2-7, with D unclear. CDR1 SGHNT and CDR2 YYREEE come from the germline V gene (reference sequence). This CDR3 contains 11 residues. Trimming cost V 5 bases and J 3 bases, with 6 bases left between them. The CDR3 nucleotides read TGTGCCAGCAGTTTAAACTACGAGCAGTACTTC. Protein sequence: CASSLNYEQYF.

The rearrangement links TRBV28 to TRBJ2-1, with 8 bases identical to TRBD2. Losses at the gene ends were 5 bases for V and 8 bases for J; bases not matched to a gene: 11. The CDR3 covers 15 residues. Germline assignment: CDR1 MDHEN and CDR2 SYDVKM. Here the CDR3 reads CASSTREGRLHEQFF. The CDR3 nucleotides read TGTGCCAGCAGTACCCGGGAGGGCCGGTTGCATGAGCAGTTCTTC.